This T cell receptor (beta chain) appears in the sequencing data of a study of beta chain features in type 1 diabetes. Study results and caveats: A cDNA-based sequencing approach could over-represent cells with high TCR expression. Moderately but significantly shorter TCRB CDR3s were found in Type 1 diabetes patients in all four CD4+ subsets.

As every portion of the isolated RNA was reverse transcribed, the sequencing read expressed TCRB transcripts. Mean read depth for naive, central memory and regulatory T cell samples was about 3.4 million reads. This table comes from immunoSEQ multiplex PCR, and its TCRdb copy is limited to in-frame clones, with some not included. The sample includes 300,000 to 400,000 clones, around an eighth of them seen just once. The CDR3 spans 14 residues. V lost 1 base and J lost 2, with 8 bases in between. Germline V gene data show CDR1 as SGHTA and CDR2 as FQGNSA. In its sample, this clone was seen a few times. Its matching antigen is unknown. Isolation of CD4+ naive, central memory, regulatory and stem cell-like memory cells was achieved by sorting via CD45RO/CCR7/CD25/CD127/CD95/CD27. Every sorted population was more than 98% pure.

The sample consisted of naive CD4+ T cells from blood. The chain carries TRBV7-2 and TRBJ1-2, with D hard to call. The sequence was collected from a woman younger than 30 with type 1 diabetes. This CDR3 reads CASSLDYGNYGYTF. The CDR3 coding sequence is TGTGCCAGCAGCTTAGATTACGGGAACTATGGCTACACCTTC.